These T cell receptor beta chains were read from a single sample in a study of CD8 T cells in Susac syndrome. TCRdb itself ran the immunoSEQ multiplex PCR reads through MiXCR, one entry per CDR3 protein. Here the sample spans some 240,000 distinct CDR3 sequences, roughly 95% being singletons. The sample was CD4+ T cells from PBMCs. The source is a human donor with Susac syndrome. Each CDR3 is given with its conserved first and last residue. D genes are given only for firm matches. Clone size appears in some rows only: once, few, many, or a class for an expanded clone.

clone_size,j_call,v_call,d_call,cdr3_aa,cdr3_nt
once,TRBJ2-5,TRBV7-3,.,CASSVSSEETQYF,TGTGCCAGCAGCGTCTCTAGCGAAGAGACCCAGTACTTC
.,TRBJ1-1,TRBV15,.,CATSRDRGFTEAFF,TGTGCCACCAGCAGAGACAGGGGATTCACTGAAGCTTTCTTT
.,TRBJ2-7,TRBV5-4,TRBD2,CASSLESSGRGEQYF,TGTGCCAGCAGCTTGGAGTCTAGCGGGAGGGGCGAGCAGTACTTC
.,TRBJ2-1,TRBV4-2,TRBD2,CASSQLAGEDNEQFF,TGTGCCAGCAGCCAACTAGCGGGAGAAGACAATGAGCAGTTCTTC
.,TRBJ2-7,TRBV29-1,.,CSVKGRYEQYF,TGCAGCGTCAAGGGGCGGTACGAGCAGTACTTC
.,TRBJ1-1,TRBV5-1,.,CASSSTTEAFF,TGCGCCAGCAGCTCGACCACTGAAGCTTTCTTT
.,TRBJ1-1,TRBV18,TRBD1,CASSLPDRANTEAFF,TGTGCCAGCTCACTCCCGGACAGGGCAAACACTGAAGCTTTCTTT
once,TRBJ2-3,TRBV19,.,CASSIAGGTDTQYF,TGTGCCAGTAGTATAGCGGGAGGCACAGATACGCAGTATTTT
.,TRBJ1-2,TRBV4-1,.,CASSQDTTPTELRYGYTF,TGCGCCAGCAGCCAAGACACCACCCCGACAGAACTGCGTTATGGCTACACCTTC
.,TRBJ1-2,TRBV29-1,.,CSVDPLGGQGGYTF,TGCAGCGTTGACCCTTTAGGGGGTCAGGGAGGCTACACCTTC
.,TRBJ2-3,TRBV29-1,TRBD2,CSVDSASGRADTQYF,TGCAGCGTTGATTCGGCTAGCGGGAGAGCAGATACGCAGTATTTT
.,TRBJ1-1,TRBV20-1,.,CSATPRGRGPQMNTEAFF,TGCAGTGCCACCCCGCGAGGTAGGGGACCCCAGATGAACACTGAAGCTTTCTTT
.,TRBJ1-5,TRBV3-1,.,CASSQRQAGVGSNQPQHF,TGTGCCAGCAGCCAACGACAGGCTGGGGTAGGAAGCAATCAGCCCCAGCATTTT
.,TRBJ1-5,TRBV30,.,CAWSVQANSNQPQHF,TGTGCCTGGAGTGTACAAGCAAATAGCAATCAGCCCCAGCATTTT
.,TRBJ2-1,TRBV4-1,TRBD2,CASSPREKAGDYNEQFF,TGCGCCAGCAGCCCCCGGGAGAAAGCGGGAGACTACAATGAGCAGTTCTTC
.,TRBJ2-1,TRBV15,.,CATSRPVGVGYNEQFF,TGTGCCACCAGCAGACCCGTGGGAGTGGGTTACAATGAGCAGTTCTTC
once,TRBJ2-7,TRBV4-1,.,CASSQVPQGAGENEQYF,TGCGCCAGCAGCCAAGTTCCCCAGGGGGCGGGAGAGAACGAGCAGTACTTC
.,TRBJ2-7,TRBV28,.,CASSPGDGASYEQYF,TGTGCCAGCAGCCCGGGGGACGGGGCCTCCTACGAGCAGTACTTC
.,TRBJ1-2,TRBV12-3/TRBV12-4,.,CATLGGGYTF,TGTGCCACCCTCGGGGGGGGCTACACCTTC
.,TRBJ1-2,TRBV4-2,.,CASSQDGRGDYGYTF,TGTGCCAGCAGCCAAGATGGGAGGGGGGACTATGGCTACACCTTC
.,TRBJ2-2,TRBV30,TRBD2,CAWRIAGVRVTGELFF,TGTGCCTGGAGAATAGCGGGAGTCCGGGTCACCGGGGAGCTGTTTTTT
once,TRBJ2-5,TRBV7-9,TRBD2,CASSETSGETQYF,TGTGCCAGCAGCGAGACTAGCGGGGAGACCCAGTACTTC
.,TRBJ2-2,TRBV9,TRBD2,CASSVAGGTGELFF,TGTGCCAGCAGCGTAGCGGGAGGCACCGGGGAGCTGTTTTTT
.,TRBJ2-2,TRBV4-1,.,CASSRRVHTGELFF,TGCGCCAGCAGCCGTCGGGTGCATACCGGGGAGCTGTTTTTT
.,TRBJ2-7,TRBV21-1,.,CASSYGMTGDGYEQYF,TGTGCCAGCAGCTACGGTATGACAGGGGATGGGTACGAGCAGTACTTC
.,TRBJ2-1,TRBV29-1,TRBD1,CSVVGTGYNEQFF,TGCAGCGTTGTTGGGACAGGGTACAATGAGCAGTTCTTC
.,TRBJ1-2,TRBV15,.,CATSRDRLRGGYTF,TGTGCCACCAGCAGAGATCGGCTAAGGGGTGGCTACACCTTC
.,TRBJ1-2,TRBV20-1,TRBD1,CSARDRDRDVGYTF,TGCAGTGCTAGGGACCGGGACAGAGATGTTGGCTACACCTTC
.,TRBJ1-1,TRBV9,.,CASTKGVDELETEAFF,TGTGCCAGCACCAAGGGAGTGGACGAGTTGGAGACTGAAGCTTTCTTT
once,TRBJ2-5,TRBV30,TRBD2,CAWSAGGRNRETQYF,TGTGCCTGGAGCGCGGGGGGGCGCAATCGAGAGACCCAGTACTTC
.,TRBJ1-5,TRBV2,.,CASSEQNSQHF,TGTGCCAGCAGTGAACAGAATAGCCAGCATTTT
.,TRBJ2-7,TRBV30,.,CAWSVGVGSSYEQYF,TGTGCCTGGAGTGTTGGGGTAGGCAGCTCCTACGAGCAGTACTTC
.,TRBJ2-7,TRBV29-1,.,CSVESSGNEQYF,TGCAGCGTTGAATCTTCAGGGAACGAGCAGTACTTC
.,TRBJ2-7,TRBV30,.,CAWTRQRGQVPYEQYF,TGTGCCTGGACCCGGCAGAGGGGACAAGTCCCCTACGAGCAGTACTTC
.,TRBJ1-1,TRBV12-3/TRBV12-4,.,CASSLEWGAEAFF,TGTGCCAGCAGTTTAGAATGGGGGGCTGAAGCTTTCTTT
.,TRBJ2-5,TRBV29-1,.,CSAAGELETQYF,TGCAGCGCCGCCGGGGAGCTGGAGACCCAGTACTTC
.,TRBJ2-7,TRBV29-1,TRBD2,CSTVGTSGSYEQYF,TGCAGCACTGTGGGGACTAGCGGGAGCTACGAGCAGTACTTC
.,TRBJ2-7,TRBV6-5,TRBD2,CASSISGSYYEQYF,TGTGCCAGCAGCATTAGCGGGAGTTACTACGAGCAGTACTTC
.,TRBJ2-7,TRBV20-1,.,CSAEIGGRSSYEQYF,TGCAGTGCTGAGATCGGGGGGCGAAGCTCCTACGAGCAGTACTTC
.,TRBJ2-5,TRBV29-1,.,CSVGGGQETQYF,TGCAGCGTTGGAGGGGGTCAAGAGACCCAGTACTTC
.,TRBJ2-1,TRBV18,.,CASSHDYRQFF,TGTGCCAGCTCACACGACTACCGGCAGTTCTTC
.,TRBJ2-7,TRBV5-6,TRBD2,CASQQRGLGYEQYF,TGTGCCAGCCAGCAGCGGGGGCTCGGGTACGAGCAGTACTTC
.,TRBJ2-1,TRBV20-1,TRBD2,CSAPTSGRPDNEQFF,TGCAGTGCTCCGACTAGCGGGAGACCTGACAATGAGCAGTTCTTC
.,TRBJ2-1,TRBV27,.,CASSLSAGLSYNEQFF,TGTGCCAGCAGTTTATCGGCAGGTCTCTCCTACAATGAGCAGTTCTTC